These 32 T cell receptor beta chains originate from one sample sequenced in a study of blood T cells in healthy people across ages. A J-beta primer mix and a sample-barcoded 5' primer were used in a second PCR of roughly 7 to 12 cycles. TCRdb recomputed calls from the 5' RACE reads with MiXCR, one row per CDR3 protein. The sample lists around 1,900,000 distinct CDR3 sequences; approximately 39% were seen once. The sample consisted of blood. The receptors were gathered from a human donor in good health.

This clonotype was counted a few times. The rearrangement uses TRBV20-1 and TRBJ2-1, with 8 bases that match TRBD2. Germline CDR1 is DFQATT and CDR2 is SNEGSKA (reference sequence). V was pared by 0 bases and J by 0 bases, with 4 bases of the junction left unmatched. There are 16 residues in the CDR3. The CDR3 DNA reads TGCAGTGCTAGAGATCCGGGGGGGAGCTCCTACAATGAGCAGTTCTTC. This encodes CSARDPGGSSYNEQFF.

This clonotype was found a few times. CDR3 nucleotides: TGTGCCACCAGCAGATCTAGCGGGGGTCTCGAGATGGTGTACTTC. The encoded protein is CATSRSSGGLEMVYF. The chain has TRBV15 and TRBJ2-7, with 10 bases that match TRBD2. With V trimmed by 2 bases and J by 12 bases, 13 bases remained unmatched. The germline CDR1 and CDR2 sequences are LNHNV and YYDKDF (reference sequence). The CDR3 is 15 residues long.

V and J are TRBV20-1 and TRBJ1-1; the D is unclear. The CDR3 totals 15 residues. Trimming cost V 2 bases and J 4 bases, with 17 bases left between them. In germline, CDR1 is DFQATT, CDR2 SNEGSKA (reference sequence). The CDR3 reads CSARSIGLRGTEAFF. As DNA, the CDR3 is TGCAGTGCTAGAAGCATTGGCTTGAGAGGCACTGAAGCTTTCTTT.

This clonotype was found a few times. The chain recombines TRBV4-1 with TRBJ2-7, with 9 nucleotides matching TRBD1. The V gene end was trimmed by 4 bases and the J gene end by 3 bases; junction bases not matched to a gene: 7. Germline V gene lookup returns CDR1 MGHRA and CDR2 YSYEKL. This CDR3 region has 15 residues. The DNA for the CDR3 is TGCGCCAGCAGCCCGGGACAGGGACTGGGCTACGAGCAGTACTTC. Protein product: CASSPGQGLGYEQYF.

Here the CDR3 reads CSARDPSGGDTEAFF. The CDR3 DNA follows: TGCAGTGCTAGAGATCCTTCCGGGGGGGACACTGAAGCTTTCTTT. The chain employs TRBV20-1 and TRBJ1-1, with D possibly matching TRBD1 (5 bases). V lost 0 bases and J 3 bases, leaving 14 bases between the germline ends. The CDR3 loop spans 15 amino acids. Germline V CDR1 and CDR2: DFQATT, SNEGSKA (reference sequence).

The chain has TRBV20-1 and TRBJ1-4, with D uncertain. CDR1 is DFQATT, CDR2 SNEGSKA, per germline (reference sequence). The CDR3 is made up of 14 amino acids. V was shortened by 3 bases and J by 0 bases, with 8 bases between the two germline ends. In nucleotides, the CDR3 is TGCAGTGCTAGTGATGGTGCAACTAATGAAAAACTGTTTTTT. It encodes CSASDGATNEKLFF.

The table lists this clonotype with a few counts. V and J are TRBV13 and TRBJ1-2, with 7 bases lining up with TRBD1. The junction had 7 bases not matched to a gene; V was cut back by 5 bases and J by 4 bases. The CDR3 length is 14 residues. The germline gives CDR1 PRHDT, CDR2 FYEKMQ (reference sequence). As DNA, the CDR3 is TGTGCCAGCAGCCTCGGGCGGGACAGCTATGGCTACACCTTC. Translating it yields CASSLGRDSYGYTF. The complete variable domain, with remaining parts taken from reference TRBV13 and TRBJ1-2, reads AAGVIQSPRHLIKEKRETATLKCYPIPRHDTVYWYQQGPGQDPQFLISFYEKMQSDKGSIPDRFSAQQFSDYHSELNMSSLELGDSALYFCASSLGRDSYGYTFGSGTRLTVV.

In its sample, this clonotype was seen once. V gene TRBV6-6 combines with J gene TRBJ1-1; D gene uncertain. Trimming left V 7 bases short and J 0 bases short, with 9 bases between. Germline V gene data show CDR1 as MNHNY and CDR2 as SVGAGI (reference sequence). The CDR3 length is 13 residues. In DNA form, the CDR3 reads TGTGCCAGCACCTACAACCTGAACACTGAAGCTTTCTTT. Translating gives CASTYNLNTEAFF.

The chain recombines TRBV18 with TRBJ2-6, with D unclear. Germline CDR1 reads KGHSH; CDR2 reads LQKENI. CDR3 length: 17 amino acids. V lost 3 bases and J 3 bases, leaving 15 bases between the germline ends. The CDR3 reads CASSPATAFGGANVLTF. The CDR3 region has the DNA TGTGCCAGCTCACCGGCGACGGCGTTTGGTGGGGCCAACGTCCTGACTTTC.

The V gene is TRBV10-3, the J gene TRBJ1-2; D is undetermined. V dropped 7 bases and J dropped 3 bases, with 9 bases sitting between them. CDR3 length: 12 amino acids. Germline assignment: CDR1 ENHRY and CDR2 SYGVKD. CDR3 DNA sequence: TGTGCCATCAATGGATTGGACTATGGCTACACCTTC. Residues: CAINGLDYGYTF.

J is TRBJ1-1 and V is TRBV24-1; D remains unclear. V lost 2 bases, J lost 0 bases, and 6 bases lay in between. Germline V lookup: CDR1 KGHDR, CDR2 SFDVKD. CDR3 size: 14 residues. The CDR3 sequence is CATSDYRLNTEAFF. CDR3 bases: TGTGCCACCAGTGATTACCGGCTGAACACTGAAGCTTTCTTT.

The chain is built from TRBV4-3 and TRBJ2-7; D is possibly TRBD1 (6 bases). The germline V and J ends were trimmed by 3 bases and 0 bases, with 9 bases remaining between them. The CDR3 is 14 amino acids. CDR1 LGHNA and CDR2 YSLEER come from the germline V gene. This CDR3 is CASSQDSRSYEQYF. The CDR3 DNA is TGCGCCAGCAGCCAGGACAGTCGCTCCTACGAGCAGTACTTC.

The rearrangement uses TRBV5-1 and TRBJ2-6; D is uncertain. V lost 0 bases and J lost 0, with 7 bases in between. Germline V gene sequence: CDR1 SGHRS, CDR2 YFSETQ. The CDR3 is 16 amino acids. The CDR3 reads CASSLVLVSGANVLTF. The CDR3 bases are TGCGCCAGCAGCTTGGTTCTGGTCTCTGGGGCCAACGTCCTGACTTTC.

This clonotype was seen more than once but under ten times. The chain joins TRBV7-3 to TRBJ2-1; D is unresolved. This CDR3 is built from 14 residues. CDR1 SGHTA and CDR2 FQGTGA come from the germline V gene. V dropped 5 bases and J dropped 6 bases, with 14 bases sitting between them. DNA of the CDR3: TGTGCCAGCAGCCCCCCGGCGGCGCCCAATGAGCAGTTCTTC. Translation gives CASSPPAAPNEQFF. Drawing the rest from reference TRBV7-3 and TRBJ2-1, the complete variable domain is GAGVSQTPSNKVTEKGKYVELRCDPISGHTALYWYRQSLGQGPEFLIYFQGTGAADDSGLPNDRFFAVRPEGSVSTLKIQRTERGDSAVYLCASSPPAAPNEQFFGPGTRLTVL.

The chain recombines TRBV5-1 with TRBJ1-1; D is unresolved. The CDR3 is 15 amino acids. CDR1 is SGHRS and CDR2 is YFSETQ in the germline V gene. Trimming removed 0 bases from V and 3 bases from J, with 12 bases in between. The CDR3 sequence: CASSLAGRKDTEAFF. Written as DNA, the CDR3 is TGCGCCAGCAGCTTGGCCGGCAGGAAGGACACTGAAGCTTTCTTT.

In nucleotides, the CDR3 is TGTGCCAGCAGTACGATCAAACCGGGCACTGAAGCTTTCTTT. Protein product: CASSTIKPGTEAFF. The chain couples TRBV6-6 to TRBJ1-1; D is undetermined. The V end lost 5 bases, the J end lost 4 bases, and 14 bases lay between the germline ends. Germline-derived CDR1 and CDR2 are MNHNY and SVGAGI (reference sequence). The CDR3 covers 14 residues.

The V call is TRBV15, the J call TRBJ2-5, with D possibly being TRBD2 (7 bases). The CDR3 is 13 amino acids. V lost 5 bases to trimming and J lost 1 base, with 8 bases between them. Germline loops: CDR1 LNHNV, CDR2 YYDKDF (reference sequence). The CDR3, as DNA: TGTGCCACCAGCGGGGGGGCCCAAGAGACCCAGTACTTC. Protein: CATSGGAQETQYF. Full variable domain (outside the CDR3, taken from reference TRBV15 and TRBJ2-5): DAMVIQNPRYQVTQFGKPVTLSCSQTLNHNVMYWYQQKSSQAPKLLFHYYDKDFNNEADTPDNFQSRRPNTSFCFLDIRSPGLGDTAMYLCATSGGAQETQYFGPGTRLLVL.

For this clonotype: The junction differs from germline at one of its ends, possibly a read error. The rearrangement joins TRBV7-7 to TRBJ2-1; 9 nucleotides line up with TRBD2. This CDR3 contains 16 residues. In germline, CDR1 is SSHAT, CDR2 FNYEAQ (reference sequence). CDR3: CASSPGDGSGRNEQFF. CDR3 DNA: TGTGCTAGCAGCCCCGGAGATGGTAGCGGGAGAAATGAGCAGTTCTTC. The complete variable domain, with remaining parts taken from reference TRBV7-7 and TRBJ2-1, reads GAGVSQSPRYKVTKRGQDVTLRCDPISSHATLYWYQQALGQGPEFLTYFNYEAQPDKSGLPSDRFSAERPEGSISTLTIQRTEQRDSAMYRCASSPGDGSGRNEQFFGPGTRLTVL.

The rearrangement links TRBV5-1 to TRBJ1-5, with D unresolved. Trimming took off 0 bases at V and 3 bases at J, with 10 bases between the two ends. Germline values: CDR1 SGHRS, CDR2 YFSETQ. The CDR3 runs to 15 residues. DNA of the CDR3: TGCGCCAGCAGCTTGGGGGCAGGAAACAATCAGCCCCAGCATTTT. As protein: CASSLGAGNNQPQHF. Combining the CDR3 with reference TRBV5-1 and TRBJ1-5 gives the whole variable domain KAGVTQTPRYLIKTRGQQVTLSCSPISGHRSVSWYQQTPGQGLQFLFEYFSETQRNKGNFPGRFSGRQFSNSRSEMNVSTLELGDSALYLCASSLGAGNNQPQHFGDGTRLSIL.

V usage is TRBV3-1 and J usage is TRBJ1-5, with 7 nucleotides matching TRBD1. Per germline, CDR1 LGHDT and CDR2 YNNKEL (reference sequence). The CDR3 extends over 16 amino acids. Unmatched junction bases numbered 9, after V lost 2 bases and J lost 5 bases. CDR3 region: CASSQSPRTGHQPQHF. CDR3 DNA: TGTGCCAGCAGCCAAAGTCCCCGGACAGGTCATCAGCCCCAGCATTTT.

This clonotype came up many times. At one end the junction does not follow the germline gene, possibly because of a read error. The CDR3 DNA is TGCGCCAGCAGCTTTGAGGGAAACTATGGCTACACCTTC. This codes for CASSFEGNYGYTF. The J gene is TRBJ1-2, the V gene TRBV12-3 or TRBV12-4; D unclear. The CDR3 is 13 residues long.

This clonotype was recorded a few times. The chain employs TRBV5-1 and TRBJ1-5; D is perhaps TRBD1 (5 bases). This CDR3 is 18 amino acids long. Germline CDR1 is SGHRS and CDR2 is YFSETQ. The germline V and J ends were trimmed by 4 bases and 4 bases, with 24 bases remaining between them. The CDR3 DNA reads TGCGCCAGCAGCAAAGCCCCGGGAGGGACTTCGGGGAATCAGCCCCAGCATTTT. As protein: CASSKAPGGTSGNQPQHF.

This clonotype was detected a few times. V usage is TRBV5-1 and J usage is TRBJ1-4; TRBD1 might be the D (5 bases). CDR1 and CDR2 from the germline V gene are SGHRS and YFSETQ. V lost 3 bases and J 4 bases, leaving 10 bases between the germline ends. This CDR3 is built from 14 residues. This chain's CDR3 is CASSSGGDNEKLFF. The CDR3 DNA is TGCGCCAGCAGCTCCGGAGGGGATAATGAAAAACTGTTTTTT.

The CDR3 DNA is TGTGCCAGCAGCCAATCGACCTCCTCCTTTAGCTCCTACAATGAGCAGTTCTTC. It codes for CASSQSTSSFSSYNEQFF. The chain has TRBV3-1 and TRBJ2-1; D is ambiguous. Per germline, CDR1 LGHDT and CDR2 YNNKEL (reference sequence). This CDR3 has 18 residues. Trimming removed 2 bases at V and 0 bases at J, with 17 bases between.

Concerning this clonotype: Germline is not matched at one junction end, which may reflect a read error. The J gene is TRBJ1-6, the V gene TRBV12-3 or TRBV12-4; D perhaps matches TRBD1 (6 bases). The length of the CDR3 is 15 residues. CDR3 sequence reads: CASSSADRLQPPPHF. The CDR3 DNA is TGTGCCAGCAGTTCCGCCGACAGGTTGCAACCACCCCCCCACTTT.

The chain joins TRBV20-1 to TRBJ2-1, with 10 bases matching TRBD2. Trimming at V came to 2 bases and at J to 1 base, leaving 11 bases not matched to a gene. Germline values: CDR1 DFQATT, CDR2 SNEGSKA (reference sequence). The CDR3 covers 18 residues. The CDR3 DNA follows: TGCAGTGCTAGAAGGGCTAGCGGGGGTGACGGATCCTACAATGAGCAGTTCTTC. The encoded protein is CSARRASGGDGSYNEQFF.

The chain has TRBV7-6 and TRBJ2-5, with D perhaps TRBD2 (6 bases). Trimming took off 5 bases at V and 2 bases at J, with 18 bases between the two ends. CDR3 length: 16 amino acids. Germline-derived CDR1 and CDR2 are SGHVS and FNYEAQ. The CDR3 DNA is TGTGCCAGCAGCAACTACGAGCGGGTACTTCAAGAGACCCAGTACTTC. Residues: CASSNYERVLQETQYF.

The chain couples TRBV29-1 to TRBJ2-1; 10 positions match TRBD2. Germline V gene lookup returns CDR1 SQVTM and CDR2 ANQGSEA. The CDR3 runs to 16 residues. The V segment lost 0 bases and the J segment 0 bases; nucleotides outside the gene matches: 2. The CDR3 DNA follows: TGCAGCGTTGAAGAGTCTAGCGGGAGCTCCTACAATGAGCAGTTCTTC. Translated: CSVEESSGSSYNEQFF.

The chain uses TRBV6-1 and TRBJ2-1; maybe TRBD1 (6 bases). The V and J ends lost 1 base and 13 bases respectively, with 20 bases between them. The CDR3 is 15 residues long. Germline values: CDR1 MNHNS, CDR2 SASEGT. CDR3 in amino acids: CASSEGVGGKETQFF. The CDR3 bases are TGTGCCAGCAGTGAAGGGGTAGGGGGAAAAGAGACCCAGTTCTTC.

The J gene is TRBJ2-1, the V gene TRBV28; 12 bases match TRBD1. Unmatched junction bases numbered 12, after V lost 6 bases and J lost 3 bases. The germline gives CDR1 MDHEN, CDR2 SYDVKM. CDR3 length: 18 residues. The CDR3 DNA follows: TGTGCCAGCAGGTGGGACAGGGGGCGTAGCGGGGACTACAATGAGCAGTTCTTC. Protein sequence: CASRWDRGRSGDYNEQFF.

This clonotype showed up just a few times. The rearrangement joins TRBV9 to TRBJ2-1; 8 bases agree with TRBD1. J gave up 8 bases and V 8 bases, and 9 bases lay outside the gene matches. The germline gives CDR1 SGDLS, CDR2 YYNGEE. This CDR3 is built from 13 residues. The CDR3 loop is CASEGTGSHEQFF. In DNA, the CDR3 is TGTGCCAGTGAGGGGACAGGCTCCCATGAGCAGTTCTTC.

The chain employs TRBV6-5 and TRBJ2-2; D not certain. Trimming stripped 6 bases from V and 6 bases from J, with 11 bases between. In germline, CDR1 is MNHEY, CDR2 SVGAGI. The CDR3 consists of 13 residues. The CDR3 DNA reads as TGTGCCAGCAGATCGGTGTTTCCCGGGGAGCTGTTTTTT. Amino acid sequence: CASRSVFPGELFF.